The text below deals with one TCR beta chain. No antigen is known for it. Naive CD8 cells were CD45RO-negative, positively selected for CCR7, excluding terminally differentiated effector memory CD45RA+ cells. The junction had 9 bases not matched to a gene; V was cut back by 0 bases and J by 4 bases. CDR3 length equals 16 residues. In germline, CDR1 is LGHNA, CDR2 YSLEER. The data were taken from a study of shared clonotypes between healthy human individuals. Study-level background: Each donor contributed plates that comprised three CD4 naive, three CD4 memory, two CD8 naive and one CD8 memory. Study findings and constraints: In four donors, approximately 5% of naive CD4 clonotypes appeared in common.

Repertoires were generated with immunoSEQ multiplex PCR, while TCRdb's copy carries only in-frame clones and drops some. The table lists millions of clones, approximately 94% of them singletons. The V call is TRBV4-3, the J call TRBJ2-7, with 7 bases matching TRBD2. Sequenced sample: naive CD8+ T cells sorted from blood. This receptor was identified in a man aged 18 to 30 in good health. This chain's CDR3 is CASSQDRGAGNYEQYF. For the CDR3, the DNA is TGCGCCAGCAGCCAAGATAGGGGAGCGGGGAATTACGAGCAGTACTTC.